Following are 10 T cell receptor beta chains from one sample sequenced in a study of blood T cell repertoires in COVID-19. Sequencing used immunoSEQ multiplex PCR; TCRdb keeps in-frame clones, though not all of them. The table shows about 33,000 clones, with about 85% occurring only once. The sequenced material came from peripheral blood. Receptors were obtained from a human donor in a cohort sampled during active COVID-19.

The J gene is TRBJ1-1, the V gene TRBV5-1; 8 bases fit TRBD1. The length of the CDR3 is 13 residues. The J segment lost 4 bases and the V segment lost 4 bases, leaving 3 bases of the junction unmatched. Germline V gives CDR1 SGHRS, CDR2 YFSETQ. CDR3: CASSLDRATEAFF. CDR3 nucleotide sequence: TGCGCCAGCAGCCTGGACAGGGCCACTGAAGCTTTCTTT.

CDR3 nucleotides: TGTGCCAGCAGCTTAAGGAATAGCGGGAGGGCCGTAGATGAGCAGTTCTTC. Protein sequence: CASSLRNSGRAVDEQFF. The chain recombines TRBV7-3 with TRBJ2-1, with TRBD2 identical over 11 bases. Losses at the gene ends were 1 base for V and 8 bases for J; bases not matched to a gene: 10. The germline V gene has CDR1 SGHTA and CDR2 FQGTGA. The CDR3 sequence is 17 residues long.

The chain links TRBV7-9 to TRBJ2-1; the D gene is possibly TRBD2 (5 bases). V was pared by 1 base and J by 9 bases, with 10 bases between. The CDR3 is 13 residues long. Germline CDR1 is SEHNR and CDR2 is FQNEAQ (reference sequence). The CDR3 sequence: CASSLELGGEQFF. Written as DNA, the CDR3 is TGTGCCAGCAGCTTAGAACTAGGCGGTGAGCAGTTCTTC.

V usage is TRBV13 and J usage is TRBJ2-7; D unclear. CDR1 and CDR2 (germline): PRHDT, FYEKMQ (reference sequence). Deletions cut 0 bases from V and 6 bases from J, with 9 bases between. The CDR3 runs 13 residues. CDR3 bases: TGTGCCAGCAGCTTAGGGAGGCGGTTCGAGCAGTACTTC. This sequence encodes CASSLGRRFEQYF.

This CDR3 reads CASSSGSYEQYF. The CDR3 DNA is TGTGCCAGCAGTTCCGGGTCCTACGAGCAGTACTTC. The rearrangement joins TRBV27 to TRBJ2-7, with unresolved D. The V gene's germline CDR1 is MNHEY and CDR2 SMNVEV (reference sequence). Trimming removed 4 bases from V and 1 base from J, with 5 bases in between. This CDR3 region has 12 residues.

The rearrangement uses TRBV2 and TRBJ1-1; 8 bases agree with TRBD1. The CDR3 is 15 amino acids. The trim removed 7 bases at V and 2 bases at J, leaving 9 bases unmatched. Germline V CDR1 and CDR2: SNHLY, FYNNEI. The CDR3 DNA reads TGTGCCAGCACTCTAGGACAGGGTCCAAACACTGAAGCTTTCTTT. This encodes CASTLGQGPNTEAFF.

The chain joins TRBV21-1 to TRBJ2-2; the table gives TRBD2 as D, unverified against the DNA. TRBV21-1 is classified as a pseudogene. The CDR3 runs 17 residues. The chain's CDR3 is CASSKDPAGGETGELFF. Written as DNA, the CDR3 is TGTGCCAGCAGCAAAGACCCTGCGGGGGGGGAGACCGGGGAGCTGTTTTTT.

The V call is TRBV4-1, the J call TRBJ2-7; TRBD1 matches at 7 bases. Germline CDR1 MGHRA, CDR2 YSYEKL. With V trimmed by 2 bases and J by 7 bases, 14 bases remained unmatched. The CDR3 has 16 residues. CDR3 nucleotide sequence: TGCGCCAGCAGCCAATTCCCGGGACAGACTTCTTGGGAGCAGTACTTC. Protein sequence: CASSQFPGQTSWEQYF.

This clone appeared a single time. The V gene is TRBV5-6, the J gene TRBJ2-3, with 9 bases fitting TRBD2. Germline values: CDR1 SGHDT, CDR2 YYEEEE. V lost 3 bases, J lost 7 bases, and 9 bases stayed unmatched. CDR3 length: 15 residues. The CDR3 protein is CASSSSSGIENTQYF. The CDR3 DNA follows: TGTGCCAGCAGCTCCTCTAGCGGGATTGAAAATACGCAGTATTTT.

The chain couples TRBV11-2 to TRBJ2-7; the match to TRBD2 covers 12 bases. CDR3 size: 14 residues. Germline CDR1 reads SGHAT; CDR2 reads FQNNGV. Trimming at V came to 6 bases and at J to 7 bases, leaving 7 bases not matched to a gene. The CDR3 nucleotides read TGTGCCAGCAGGCTAGCGGGAGGGCCTCTTGAGCAGTACTTC. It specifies CASRLAGGPLEQYF.